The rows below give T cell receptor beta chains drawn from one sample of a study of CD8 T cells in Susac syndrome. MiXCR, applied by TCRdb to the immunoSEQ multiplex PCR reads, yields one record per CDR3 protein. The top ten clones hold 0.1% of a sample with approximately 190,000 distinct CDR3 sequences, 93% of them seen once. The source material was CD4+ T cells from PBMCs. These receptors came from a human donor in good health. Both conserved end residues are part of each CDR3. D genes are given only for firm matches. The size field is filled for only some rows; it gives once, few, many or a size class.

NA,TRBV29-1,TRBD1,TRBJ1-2,TGCAGCGTCAACAGGGGCACCGACGGCTACACCTTC,CSVNRGTDGYTF
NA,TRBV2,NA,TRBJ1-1,TGTGCCAGCCGGGTAAAGGGAGGGCTGACTGAAGCTTTCTTT,CASRVKGGLTEAFF
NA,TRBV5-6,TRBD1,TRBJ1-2,TGTGCCAGCAGCTTCAGGTCCCGGGACAGGGCTGGCTACACCTTC,CASSFRSRDRAGYTF
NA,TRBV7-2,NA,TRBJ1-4,TGTGCCAGCAGCTTAACACCAGGAGGGGGTAAAAAACTGTTTTTT,CASSLTPGGGKKLFF
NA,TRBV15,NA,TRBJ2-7,TGTGCCACCAGCAGAGATCAAGGTATCGAGCAGTACTTC,CATSRDQGIEQYF
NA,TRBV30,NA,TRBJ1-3,TGTGCCTGGAGTGTAGCAGGCTATGGTGGAAACACCATATATTTT,CAWSVAGYGGNTIYF
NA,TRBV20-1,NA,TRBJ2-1,TGCAGTGCTAGCTTTCCTCCTCCCTACAATGAGCAGTTCTTC,CSASFPPPYNEQFF
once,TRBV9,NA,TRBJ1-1,TGTGCCAGCAGCCCTCTTTTGACCGACACTGAAGCTTTCTTT,CASSPLLTDTEAFF
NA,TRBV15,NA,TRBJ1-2,TGTGCCACCAGCAGAGATTTGAGGGATAACTATCGTGGCTACACCTTC,CATSRDLRDNYRGYTF
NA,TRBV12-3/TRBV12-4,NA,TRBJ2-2,TGTGCCAGCAGTTTTCCCCGGGGATCTTTAGGGACCGGGGAGCTGTTTTTT,CASSFPRGSLGTGELFF
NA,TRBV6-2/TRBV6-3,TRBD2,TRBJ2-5,TGTGCCAGCAGTACGGGGGGGTCTGAGACCCAGTACTTC,CASSTGGSETQYF
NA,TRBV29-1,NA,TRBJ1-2,TGCAGCGTCCTCGAACCCAATGGCTACACCTTC,CSVLEPNGYTF
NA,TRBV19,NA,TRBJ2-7,TGTGCCAGTAGCCGCTCGCCGGGACTCCACTCCTACGAGCAGTACTTC,CASSRSPGLHSYEQYF
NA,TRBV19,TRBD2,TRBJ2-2,TGTGCCAGTAGTATCCAGCGGGGGTTTGGCGGGGAGCTGTTTTTT,CASSIQRGFGGELFF
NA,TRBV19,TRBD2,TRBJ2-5,TGTGCCAGTAGCCGCGGGGGGAGCTCAGAGACCCAGTACTTC,CASSRGGSSETQYF
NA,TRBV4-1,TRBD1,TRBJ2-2,TGCGCCAGCAGCCAAGATAGGGACAGCTCGAACACCGGGGAGCTGTTTTTT,CASSQDRDSSNTGELFF
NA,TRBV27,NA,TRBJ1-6,TGTGCCAGCAGTACCTTCAGGGAGGGCAATTCACCCCTCCACTTT,CASSTFREGNSPLHF
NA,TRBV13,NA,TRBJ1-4,TGTGCCAGCAGCTTCAGGGTAACTAATGAAAAACTGTTTTTT,CASSFRVTNEKLFF
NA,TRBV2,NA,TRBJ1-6,TGTGCCAGCGGGGAGGGGTCCAGTTCACCCCTCCACTTT,CASGEGSSSPLHF
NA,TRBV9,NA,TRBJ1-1,TGTGCCAGCAGCGTAGCGGGGGGTTTGAACACTGAAGCTTTCTTT,CASSVAGGLNTEAFF